The 16 T cell receptor beta chains below all came from one sample that was sequenced in a study of monozygotic twins with inflammatory bowel disease. Each CDR3 protein gets one entry in TCRdb, which reprocessed the 5' RACE reads and gives no DNA. The sample is made up of approximately 400,000 distinct CDR3 sequences, and the top ten hold under 3% of it. Specimen: blood. All receptors derive from a human donor with ulcerative colitis or Crohn's disease, or a healthy co-twin of an affected twin (not recorded which).

The V and J genes are TRBV20-1 and TRBJ2-1; TCRdb names TRBD2, which stays unverified in the absence of DNA. Looked up from germline, CDR1 is DFQATT and CDR2 is SNEGSKA (reference sequence). The CDR3 contains 11 residues. CDR3 sequence reads: CSASSGDEQFF.

The chain recombines TRBV5-1 with TRBJ2-7; the TRBD1 assignment by TCRdb is unverifiable without DNA. This CDR3 contains 13 residues. Per germline, CDR1 SGHRS and CDR2 YFSETQ. The CDR3 reads CASSLYRGNEQYF. Looking up the rest from reference TRBV5-1 and TRBJ2-7 gives the full variable domain: KAGVTQTPRYLIKTRGQQVTLSCSPISGHRSVSWYQQTPGQGLQFLFEYFSETQRNKGNFPGRFSGRQFSNSRSEMNVSTLELGDSALYLCASSLYRGNEQYFGPGTRLTVT.

The rearrangement uses TRBV20-1 and TRBJ2-1; TCRdb outputs TRBD1, but without DNA this stays unchecked. The CDR3 contains 20 residues. Germline assignment: CDR1 DFQATT and CDR2 SNEGSKA (reference sequence). The CDR3 region is CSARDSIWGTTGEPYNEQFF.

The gene calls are TRBV7-9 and TRBJ2-1. The germline gives CDR1 SEHNR, CDR2 FQNEAQ (reference sequence). The CDR3 is made up of 16 amino acids. CDR3 sequence reads: CASSLIRGSSYNEQFF. The full variable domain, completed using reference TRBV7-9 and TRBJ2-1, is DTGVSQNPRHKITKRGQNVTFRCDPISEHNRLYWYRQTLGQGPEFLTYFQNEAQLEKSRLLSDRFSAERPKGSFSTLEIQRTEQGDSAMYLCASSLIRGSSYNEQFFGPGTRLTVL.

CDR3 region: CGTGTGNTGELFF. The chain recombines TRBV20-1 with TRBJ2-2; TCRdb's D call, TRBD1, is unchecked because there is no DNA. CDR1 DFQATT and CDR2 SNEGSKA come from the germline V gene (reference sequence). The CDR3 sequence is 13 residues long.

The genes are TRBV7-2 and TRBJ2-7; TCRdb returns TRBD1, unconfirmable since there is no DNA. The CDR3 loop spans 14 amino acids. Germline V gene sequence: CDR1 SGHTA, CDR2 FQGNSA. CDR3 in amino acids: CASSLYGQVLEQYF.

V is TRBV25-1 and J is TRBJ2-1; TCRdb returns TRBD2, unconfirmable since there is no DNA. This CDR3 comprises 18 residues. Germline values: CDR1 MGHDK, CDR2 SYGVNS. This CDR3 is CASSEIAGEGYSYNEQFF.

This CDR3 is CASVQGIGEAFF. The chain recombines TRBV25-1 with TRBJ1-1; TCRdb returns TRBD1, unconfirmable since there is no DNA. This CDR3 is 12 amino acids long. The V gene's germline CDR1 is MGHDK and CDR2 SYGVNS.

The V and J genes are TRBV5-1 and TRBJ2-7; TCRdb calls TRBD1, which cannot be checked without DNA. Germline V gene sequence: CDR1 SGHRS, CDR2 YFSETQ. CDR3 length: 14 amino acids. CDR3 in amino acids: CASSSREGSYEQYF.

The chain carries TRBV20-1 and TRBJ1-6; absent DNA, TCRdb's TRBD1 call cannot be checked. This CDR3 has 14 amino acids. Germline CDR1 is DFQATT and CDR2 is SNEGSKA (reference sequence). The CDR3 spells CSAEDRSYNSPLHF.

The V and J genes are TRBV7-2 and TRBJ1-4. This CDR3 contains 13 residues. Germline V gene sequence: CDR1 SGHTA, CDR2 FQGNSA. The CDR3 here is CASSKGLNEKLFF.

This chain links TRBV4-2 with TRBJ2-3; TCRdb names TRBD2, which stays unverified in the absence of DNA. The V gene's germline CDR1 is LGHNA and CDR2 YNFKEQ. The CDR3 is made up of 17 amino acids. The CDR3 sequence: CASSRYLAGGGTDTQYF.

The CDR3 sequence is CASSGGLHGNTIYF. V and J are TRBV7-2 and TRBJ1-3. There are 14 residues in the CDR3. Germline CDR1 SGHTA, CDR2 FQGNSA.

The chain is built from TRBV7-2 and TRBJ1-5; TCRdb reports TRBD1, a call that lacks DNA to check it against. CDR3 length equals 16 residues. Per the germline V gene, CDR1 is SGHTA and CDR2 is FQGNSA. The CDR3 protein is CASSPAQGKVNQPQHF.

The chain recombines TRBV5-5 with TRBJ1-2. Per the germline V gene, CDR1 is SGHKS and CDR2 is YYEKEE (reference sequence). The CDR3 is made up of 14 amino acids. CDR3 region: CASSLAAGSYGYTF.

The chain carries TRBV7-3 and TRBJ2-7; the D call of TRBD1 rests on TCRdb alone, since no DNA is present to check it. There are 14 residues in the CDR3. Per germline, CDR1 SGHTA and CDR2 FQGTGA. CDR3 sequence reads: CASRFPGHTYEQYF. Filled out from reference TRBV7-3 and TRBJ2-7, the complete variable domain reads GAGVSQTPSNKVTEKGKYVELRCDPISGHTALYWYRQSLGQGPEFLIYFQGTGAADDSGLPNDRFFAVRPEGSVSTLKIQRTERGDSAVYLCASRFPGHTYEQYFGPGTRLTVT.